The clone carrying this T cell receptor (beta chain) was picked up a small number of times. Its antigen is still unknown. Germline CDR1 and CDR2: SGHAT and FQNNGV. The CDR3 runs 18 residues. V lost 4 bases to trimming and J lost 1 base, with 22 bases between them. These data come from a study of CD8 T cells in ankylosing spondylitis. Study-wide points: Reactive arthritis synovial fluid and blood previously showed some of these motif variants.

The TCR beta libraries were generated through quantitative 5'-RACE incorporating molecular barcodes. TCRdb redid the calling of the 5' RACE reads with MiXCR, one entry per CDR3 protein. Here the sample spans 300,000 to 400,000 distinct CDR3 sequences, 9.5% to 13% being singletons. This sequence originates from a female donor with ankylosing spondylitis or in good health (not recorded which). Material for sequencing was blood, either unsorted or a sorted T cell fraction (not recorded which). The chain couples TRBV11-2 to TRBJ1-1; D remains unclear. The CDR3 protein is CASSSLGLGFGANTEAFF. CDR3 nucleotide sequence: TGTGCCAGCAGCTCCCTTGGGCTCGGGTTTGGCGCGAACACTGAAGCTTTCTTT.